Listed below are T cell receptor beta chains from one sample, sequenced in a study of T-cell reconstitution after alpha-beta-depleted transplantation in children. In TCRdb, the PCR reads were re-called with MiXCR into one record per CDR3 protein. Here the sample spans about 110,000 distinct CDR3 sequences, 9% to 12% being singletons. The sequenced sample was PBMCs, obtained before TCRalphabeta/CD19-depleted stem cell transplant. These receptors were taken from a boy aged 2-15 years with acute lymphoblastic leukemia, due to receive a stem cell transplant. CDR3s include the opening cysteine and the closing phenylalanine or tryptophan. A D gene is named only where the DNA matches it firmly. Size tells how often a clone was seen (once, few, many) or the class of an expanded clone, and some rows leave it out.

v_gene	j_gene	abundance	len	d_gene	CDR3aa	CDR3nt
TRBV7-6	TRBJ1-1	many	15	-	CASSLVRGQNTEAFF	TGTGCCAGCAGCTTAGTCCGAGGACAGAACACTGAAGCTTTCTTT
TRBV7-3	TRBJ2-1	many	16	-	CASSLMMSPRYNEQFF	TGTGCCAGCAGCTTAATGATGTCACCCAGATACAATGAGCAGTTCTTC
TRBV20-1	TRBJ2-1	many	13	TRBD2	CSGREGPGNEQFF	TGCAGTGGTCGGGAGGGCCCCGGCAATGAGCAGTTCTTC
TRBV30	TRBJ1-2	-	14	TRBD1	CAWSQNRGRGGYTF	TGTGCCTGGAGTCAAAACAGGGGGCGAGGTGGCTACACCTTC
TRBV7-6	TRBJ2-1	many	16	TRBD1	CASSSIQGSSYNEQFF	TGTGCCAGCAGCTCGATACAGGGGAGCTCCTACAATGAGCAGTTCTTC
TRBV5-1	TRBJ2-1	few	15	TRBD2	CASSLAEREINEQFF	TGCGCCAGCAGCTTGGCCGAGCGGGAGATCAATGAGCAGTTCTTC
TRBV7-7	TRBJ2-1	few	13	-	CASSLGEGNEQFF	TGTGCTAGCAGCTTAGGAGAAGGGAATGAGCAGTTCTTC
TRBV12-3/TRBV12-4	TRBJ2-1	few	17	TRBD2	CASSLVDSGRAYNEQFF	TGTGCCAGCAGTTTAGTGGACAGCGGGAGGGCCTACAATGAGCAGTTCTTC
TRBV5-1	TRBJ2-1	many	18	-	CASSLTHILLGGTNEQFF	TGCGCCAGCAGCTTGACCCACATCCTTCTTGGGGGGACCAATGAGCAGTTCTTC
TRBV6-5	TRBJ2-3	many	16	TRBD1	CASSYGRTGRTDTQYF	TGTGCCAGCAGTTACGGCAGGACAGGGAGAACAGATACGCAGTATTTT
TRBV7-3	TRBJ2-7	-	12	-	CASSSGLVEQYF	TGTGCCAGCAGCTCGGGACTTGTGGAGCAGTACTTC
TRBV5-1	TRBJ2-7	-	14	-	CASSLGLSGYEQYF	TGCGCCAGCAGCTTGGGACTGTCAGGCTACGAGCAGTACTTC
TRBV15	TRBJ2-3	many	16	TRBD2	CATSRGFGTSRDTQYF	TGTGCCACCAGCAGAGGCTTCGGGACTAGCAGAGATACGCAGTATTTT
TRBV5-1	TRBJ1-1	many	15	-	CASSGAEGSGTEAFF	TGCGCCAGCAGCGGGGCAGAGGGGTCCGGGACTGAAGCTTTCTTT
TRBV20-1	TRBJ2-1	-	16	-	CSASALKGQNYNEQFF	TGCAGTGCTAGCGCTCTGAAAGGACAAAACTACAATGAGCAGTTCTTC
TRBV27	TRBJ2-4	few	13	-	CASSLSGKNIQYF	TGTGCCAGCAGTTTAAGCGGTAAAAACATTCAGTACTTC
TRBV2	TRBJ2-7	few	15	TRBD1	CASRKVTGVSYEQYF	TGTGCCAGCAGAAAAGTGACAGGGGTCTCCTACGAGCAGTACTTC
TRBV12-3/TRBV12-4	TRBJ1-3	-	12	-	CASSLSGNTIYF	TGTGCCAGCAGTTTGAGTGGAAACACCATATATTTT
TRBV7-3	TRBJ2-1	few	14	-	CASSLTGLTGEQFF	TGTGCCAGCAGCTTAACGGGGCTAACTGGAGAGCAGTTCTTC
TRBV3-1	TRBJ2-1	-	21	TRBD2	CASSQDREGLAALSSYNEQFF	TGTGCCAGCAGCCAAGATCGTGAGGGACTAGCGGCCCTGAGCTCCTACAATGAGCAGTTCTTC
TRBV5-1	TRBJ2-7	many	15	-	CASSLPGAVTYEQYF	TGCGCCAGCAGCTTGCCGGGGGCAGTTACCTACGAGCAGTACTTC
TRBV7-9	TRBJ1-1	few	13	-	CASTLSWDTEAFF	TGTGCCAGCACCCTCAGCTGGGACACTGAAGCTTTCTTT
TRBV27	TRBJ2-7	-	15	-	CASTLRPGASLEQYF	TGTGCCAGCACCCTCCGGCCGGGCGCGTCCCTCGAGCAGTACTTC
TRBV12-3/TRBV12-4	TRBJ2-7	many	15	TRBD1	CASSLAQDRAYEQYF	TGTGCCAGCAGTTTAGCACAGGACAGGGCCTACGAGCAGTACTTC
TRBV11-2	TRBJ2-5	few	17	TRBD2	CASSLDIGGSQAETQYF	TGTGCCAGCAGCTTAGATATCGGGGGGTCACAGGCGGAGACCCAGTACTTC
TRBV7-9	TRBJ2-1	many	14	-	CASSFAVSYNEQFF	TGTGCCAGCAGCTTTGCAGTCTCCTACAATGAGCAGTTCTTC
TRBV25-1	TRBJ2-1	-	15	-	CASSTDVGVYNEQFF	TGTGCCAGCAGTACGGACGTGGGAGTCTACAATGAGCAGTTCTTC
TRBV4-1	TRBJ2-5	few	14	TRBD1	CASSHQGQQETQYF	TGCGCCAGCAGCCACCAGGGACAGCAAGAGACCCAGTACTTC
TRBV12-3/TRBV12-4	TRBJ1-1	few	17	-	CASSSSWGPVPNTEAFF	TGTGCCAGCAGTTCCTCGTGGGGGCCTGTCCCGAACACTGAAGCTTTCTTT
TRBV14	TRBJ1-1	-	14	-	CASSGPGGGTEAFF	TGTGCCAGCAGCGGACCGGGGGGGGGAACTGAAGCTTTCTTT
TRBV5-1	TRBJ1-1	-	16	-	CASSPVIGHMNSEAFF	TGCGCCAGCAGCCCGGTAATTGGACACATGAACTCTGAAGCTTTCTTT
TRBV11-2	TRBJ2-7	-	15	-	CASSLERDPRYEQYF	TGTGCCAGCAGCTTAGAGCGCGATCCCCGTTACGAGCAGTACTTC
TRBV7-6	TRBJ1-1	-	14	-	CASSLEVYDTEAFF	TGTGCCAGCAGCTTAGAGGTTTACGACACTGAAGCTTTCTTT
TRBV5-1	TRBJ2-2	-	14	-	CASSFPSNTGELFF	TGCGCCAGCAGCTTCCCTAGCAACACCGGGGAGCTGTTTTTT
TRBV5-1	TRBJ1-6	-	15	-	CASRSDHLPNSPLHF	TGCGCCAGCAGGTCAGATCACCTACCTAATTCACCCCTCCACTTT
TRBV24-1	TRBJ2-1	-	13	-	CATMGLPIGEQFF	TGTGCCACCATGGGCCTCCCCATTGGTGAGCAGTTCTTC
TRBV12-3/TRBV12-4	TRBJ1-1	few	17	TRBD1	CASSRTGGLLENTEAFF	TGTGCCAGCAGCCGGACAGGGGGGCTTTTGGAGAACACTGAAGCTTTCTTT
TRBV10-1	TRBJ2-3	many	18	TRBD2	CASSESSGRRTSTDTQYF	TGCGCCAGCAGTGAGTCGAGCGGGAGGAGAACTAGCACAGATACGCAGTATTTT
TRBV9	TRBJ2-1	few	15	-	CASSLAVGAYNEQFF	TGTGCCAGCAGCCTAGCCGTGGGTGCCTACAATGAGCAGTTCTTC
TRBV11-2	TRBJ2-1	few	15	-	CASNLVGGSYNEQFF	TGTGCCAGCAACCTCGTCGGGGGTTCCTACAATGAGCAGTTCTTC
TRBV11-2	TRBJ2-1	-	14	-	CASSPVTGRGEQFF	TGTGCCAGCAGCCCGGTGACAGGAAGGGGTGAGCAGTTCTTC
TRBV5-5	TRBJ2-7	-	13	-	CASSPDPKREQYF	TGTGCCAGCAGCCCTGACCCGAAGCGCGAGCAGTACTTC
TRBV10-3	TRBJ2-5	-	16	TRBD1	CAISESTTGSDETQYF	TGTGCCATCAGTGAGTCGACGACAGGGAGCGACGAGACCCAGTACTTC
TRBV20-1	TRBJ1-5	-	14	-	CSARDRGRHQPQHF	TGCAGTGCTAGAGATCGGGGCCGTCATCAGCCCCAGCATTTT
TRBV20-1	TRBJ1-5	few	13	-	CSAGGRVSQPQHF	TGCAGTGCGGGGGGCAGGGTCAGTCAGCCCCAGCATTTT